This TCR beta chain stems from a study of radiotherapy plus CTLA-4 blockade in lung cancer. Overall study results and limits: Early shifts in blood T cell clones, with interferon-beta, reportedly predicted response best.

Trimming cost V 6 bases and J 0 bases, with 9 bases left between them. Germline V lookup: CDR1 MDHEN, CDR2 SYDVKM. The CDR3 has 14 amino acids. Produced via immunoSEQ multiplex PCR; TCRdb's table is partial and in-frame only. The sample includes some 71,000 clones, roughly four fifths of them seen just once. For this clone: Its specificity is not known.

The sequence came from a human donor with non-small cell lung cancer whose response to radiotherapy plus ipilimumab could not be evaluated. Some clones in this sample may be carry-over from other donors' samples. The sample in question was peripheral blood, obtained from a patient treated with radiotherapy plus ipilimumab. The chain combines TRBV28 with TRBJ1-3, with D hard to call. This CDR3 reads CASSRGSSGNTIYF. CDR3 sequence (DNA): TGTGCCAGCAGCAGAGGTTCCTCTGGAAACACCATATATTTT.